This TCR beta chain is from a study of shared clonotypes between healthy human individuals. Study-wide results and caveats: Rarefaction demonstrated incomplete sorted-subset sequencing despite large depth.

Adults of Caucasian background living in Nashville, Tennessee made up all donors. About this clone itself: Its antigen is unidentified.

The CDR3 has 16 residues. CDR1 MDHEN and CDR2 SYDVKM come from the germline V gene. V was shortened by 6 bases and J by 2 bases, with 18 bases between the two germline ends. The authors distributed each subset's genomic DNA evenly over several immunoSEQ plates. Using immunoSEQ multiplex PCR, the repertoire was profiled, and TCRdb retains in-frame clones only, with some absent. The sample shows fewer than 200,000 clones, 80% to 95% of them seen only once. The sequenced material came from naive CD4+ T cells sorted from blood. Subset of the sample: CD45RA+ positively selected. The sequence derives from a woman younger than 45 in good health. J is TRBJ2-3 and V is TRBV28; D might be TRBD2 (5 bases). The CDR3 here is CASSSHSSLDTDTQYF. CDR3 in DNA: TGTGCCAGCAGCTCGCACTCTAGCTTAGACACAGATACGCAGTATTTT. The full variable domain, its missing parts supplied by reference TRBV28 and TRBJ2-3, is DVKVTQSSRYLVKRTGEKVFLECVQDMDHENMFWYRQDPGLGLRLIYFSYDVKMKEKGDIPEGYSVSREKKERFSLILESASTNQTSMYLCASSSHSSLDTDTQYFGPGTRLTVL.